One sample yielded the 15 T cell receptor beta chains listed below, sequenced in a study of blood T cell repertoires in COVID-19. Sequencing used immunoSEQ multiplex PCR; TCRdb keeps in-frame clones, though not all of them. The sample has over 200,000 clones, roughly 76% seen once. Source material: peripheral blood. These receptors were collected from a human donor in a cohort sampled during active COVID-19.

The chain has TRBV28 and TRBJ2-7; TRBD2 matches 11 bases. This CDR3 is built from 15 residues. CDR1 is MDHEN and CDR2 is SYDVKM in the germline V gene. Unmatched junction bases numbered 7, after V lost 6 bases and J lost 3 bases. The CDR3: CASRDLAGGLYEQYF. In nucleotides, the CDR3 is TGTGCCAGCAGGGACCTAGCGGGAGGCCTCTACGAGCAGTACTTC. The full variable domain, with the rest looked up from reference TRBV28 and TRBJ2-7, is DVKVTQSSRYLVKRTGEKVFLECVQDMDHENMFWYRQDPGLGLRLIYFSYDVKMKEKGDIPEGYSVSREKKERFSLILESASTNQTSMYLCASRDLAGGLYEQYFGPGTRLTVT.

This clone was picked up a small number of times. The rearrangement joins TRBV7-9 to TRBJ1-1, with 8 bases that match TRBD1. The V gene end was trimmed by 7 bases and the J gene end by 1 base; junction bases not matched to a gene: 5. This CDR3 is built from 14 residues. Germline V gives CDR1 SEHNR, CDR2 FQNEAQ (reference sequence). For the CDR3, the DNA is TGTGCCAGCATCAAGGACAGGGAGAACACTGAAGCTTTCTTT. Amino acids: CASIKDRENTEAFF.

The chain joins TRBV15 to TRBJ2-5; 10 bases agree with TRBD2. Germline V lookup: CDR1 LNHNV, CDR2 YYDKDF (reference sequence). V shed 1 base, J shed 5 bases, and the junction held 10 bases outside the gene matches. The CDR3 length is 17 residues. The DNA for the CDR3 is TGTGCCACCAGCAGAGGGGGAGCTAGCGGGAGCGCGGAGACCCAGTACTTC. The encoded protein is CATSRGGASGSAETQYF.

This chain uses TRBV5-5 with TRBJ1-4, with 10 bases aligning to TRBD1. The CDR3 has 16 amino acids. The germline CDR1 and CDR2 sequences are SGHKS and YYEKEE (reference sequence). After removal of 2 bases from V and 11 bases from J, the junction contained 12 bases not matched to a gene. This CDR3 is CASSFSRQGARQKLFF. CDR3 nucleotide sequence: TGTGCCAGCAGCTTCTCCCGACAGGGGGCGCGCCAGAAACTGTTTTTT.

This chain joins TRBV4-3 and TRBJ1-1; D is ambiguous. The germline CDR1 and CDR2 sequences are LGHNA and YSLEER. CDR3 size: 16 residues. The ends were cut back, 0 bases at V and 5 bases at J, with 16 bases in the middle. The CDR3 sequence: CASSQDLVSRGTEAFF. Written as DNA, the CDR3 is TGCGCCAGCAGCCAAGATTTAGTCAGCCGAGGAACTGAAGCTTTCTTT.

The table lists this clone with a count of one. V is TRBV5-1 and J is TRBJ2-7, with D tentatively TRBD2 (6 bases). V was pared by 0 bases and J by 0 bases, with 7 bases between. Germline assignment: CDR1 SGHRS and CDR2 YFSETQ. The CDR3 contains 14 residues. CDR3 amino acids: CASSLGRASYEQYF. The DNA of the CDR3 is TGCGCCAGCAGCTTGGGGAGGGCCTCCTACGAGCAGTACTTC.

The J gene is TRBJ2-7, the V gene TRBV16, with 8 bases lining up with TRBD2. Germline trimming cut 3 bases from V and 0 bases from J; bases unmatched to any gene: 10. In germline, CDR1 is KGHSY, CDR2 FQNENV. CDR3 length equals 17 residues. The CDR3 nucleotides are TGTGCCAGCAGCCATAAAACCACGGGAGGGAGCTCCTACGAGCAGTACTTC. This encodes CASSHKTTGGSSYEQYF.

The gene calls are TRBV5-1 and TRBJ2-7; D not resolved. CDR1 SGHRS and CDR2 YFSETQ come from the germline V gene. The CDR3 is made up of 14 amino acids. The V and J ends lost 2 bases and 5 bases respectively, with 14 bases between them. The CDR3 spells CASSFNRDIDEQYF. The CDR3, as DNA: TGCGCCAGCAGCTTCAACAGAGACATCGACGAGCAGTACTTC.

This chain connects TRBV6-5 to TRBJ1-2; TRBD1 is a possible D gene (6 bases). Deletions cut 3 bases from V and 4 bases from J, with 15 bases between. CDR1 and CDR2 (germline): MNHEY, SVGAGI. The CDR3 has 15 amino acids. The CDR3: CASSYGGRAAYGYTF. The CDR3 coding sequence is TGTGCCAGCAGTTATGGGGGCAGGGCCGCCTATGGCTACACCTTC.

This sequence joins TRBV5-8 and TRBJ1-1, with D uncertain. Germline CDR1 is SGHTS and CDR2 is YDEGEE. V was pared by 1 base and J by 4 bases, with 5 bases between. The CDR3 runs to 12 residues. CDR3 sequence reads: CASSLRGTEAFF. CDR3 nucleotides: TGTGCCAGCAGCTTGCGCGGCACTGAAGCTTTCTTT.

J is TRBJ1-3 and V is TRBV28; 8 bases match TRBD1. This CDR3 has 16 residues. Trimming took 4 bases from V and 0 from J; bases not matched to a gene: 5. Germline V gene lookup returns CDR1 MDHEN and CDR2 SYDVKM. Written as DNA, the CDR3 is TGTGCCAGCAGTTGGACAGGGTTCAGCTCTGGAAACACCATATATTTT. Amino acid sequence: CASSWTGFSSGNTIYF. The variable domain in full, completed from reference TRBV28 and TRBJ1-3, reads DVKVTQSSRYLVKRTGEKVFLECVQDMDHENMFWYRQDPGLGLRLIYFSYDVKMKEKGDIPEGYSVSREKKERFSLILESASTNQTSMYLCASSWTGFSSGNTIYFGEGSWLTVV.

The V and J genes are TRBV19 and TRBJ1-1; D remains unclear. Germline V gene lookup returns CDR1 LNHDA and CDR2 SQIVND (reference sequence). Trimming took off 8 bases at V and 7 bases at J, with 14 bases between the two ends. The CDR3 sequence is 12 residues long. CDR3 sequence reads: CASRREGYEAFF. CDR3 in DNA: TGTGCCAGTCGGAGGGAGGGTTATGAAGCTTTCTTT.

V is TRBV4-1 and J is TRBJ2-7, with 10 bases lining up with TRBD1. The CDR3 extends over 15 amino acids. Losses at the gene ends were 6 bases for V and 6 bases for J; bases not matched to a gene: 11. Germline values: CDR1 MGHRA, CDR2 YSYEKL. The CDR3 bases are TGCGCCAGCAGGAGTTTACCGGGACAGGGGTCCGAGCAGTACTTC. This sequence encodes CASRSLPGQGSEQYF.

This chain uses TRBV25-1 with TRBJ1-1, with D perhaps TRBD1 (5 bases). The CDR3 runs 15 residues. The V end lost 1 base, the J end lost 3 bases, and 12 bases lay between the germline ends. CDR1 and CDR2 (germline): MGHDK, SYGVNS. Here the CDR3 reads CASSESGGEYTEAFF. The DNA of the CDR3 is TGTGCCAGCAGTGAATCTGGGGGGGAGTACACTGAAGCTTTCTTT.

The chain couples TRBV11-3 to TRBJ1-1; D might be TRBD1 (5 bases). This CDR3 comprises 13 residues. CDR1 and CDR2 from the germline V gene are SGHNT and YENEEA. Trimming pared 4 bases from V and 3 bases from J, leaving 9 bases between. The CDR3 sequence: CASSSQGYTEAFF. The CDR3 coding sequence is TGTGCCAGCAGCTCCCAGGGTTACACTGAAGCTTTCTTT. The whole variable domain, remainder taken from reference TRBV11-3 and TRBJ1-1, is EAGVVQSPRYKIIEKKQPVAFWCNPISGHNTLYWYLQNLGQGPELLIRYENEEAVDDSQLPKDRFSAERLKGVDSTLKIQPAELGDSAVYLCASSSQGYTEAFFGQGTRLTVV.